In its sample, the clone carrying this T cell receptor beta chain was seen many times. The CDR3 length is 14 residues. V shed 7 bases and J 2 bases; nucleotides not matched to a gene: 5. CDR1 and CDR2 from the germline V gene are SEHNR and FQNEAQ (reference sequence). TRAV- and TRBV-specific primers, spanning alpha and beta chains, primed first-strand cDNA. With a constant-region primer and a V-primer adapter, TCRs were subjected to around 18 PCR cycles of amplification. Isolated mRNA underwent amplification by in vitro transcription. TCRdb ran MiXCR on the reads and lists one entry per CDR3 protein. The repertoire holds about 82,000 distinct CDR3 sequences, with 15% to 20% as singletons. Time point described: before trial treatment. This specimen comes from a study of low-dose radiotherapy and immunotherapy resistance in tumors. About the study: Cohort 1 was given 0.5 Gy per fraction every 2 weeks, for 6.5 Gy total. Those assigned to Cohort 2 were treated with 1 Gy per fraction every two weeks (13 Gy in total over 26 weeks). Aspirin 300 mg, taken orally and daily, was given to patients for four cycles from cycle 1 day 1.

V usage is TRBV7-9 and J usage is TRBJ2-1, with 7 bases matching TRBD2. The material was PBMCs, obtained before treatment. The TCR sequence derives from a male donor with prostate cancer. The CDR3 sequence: CASTEAGTYNEQFF. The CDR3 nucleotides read TGTGCCAGCACAGAAGCGGGGACCTACAATGAGCAGTTCTTC.